This T cell receptor (beta chain) was identified in a study of OX40 agonist ivuxolimab in advanced cancers. The CDR3 sequence is 18 residues long. CDR1 and CDR2 from the germline V gene are SEHNR and FQNEAQ (reference sequence). The V segment lost 5 bases and the J segment 7 bases; nucleotides outside the gene matches: 14. Data came from immunoSEQ multiplex PCR; TCRdb stores just in-frame clones and leaves some out. Of 45,000 to 55,000 clones in the sample, 80% to 85% were seen once. J is TRBJ2-2 and V is TRBV7-9, with TRBD1 matching 12 bases. Sample: CD4+ or CD8+ T cells sorted from blood, taken in a trial of the OX40 agonist ivuxolimab. The TCR sequence derives from an adult with an advanced solid tumor such as melanoma, head and neck, liver or kidney cancer. Written as DNA, the CDR3 is TGTGCCAGCAGCCCCTTCGGGACAGGGGGCTTCAGAGTCGGGGAGCTGTTTTTT. Residues: CASSPFGTGGFRVGELFF.